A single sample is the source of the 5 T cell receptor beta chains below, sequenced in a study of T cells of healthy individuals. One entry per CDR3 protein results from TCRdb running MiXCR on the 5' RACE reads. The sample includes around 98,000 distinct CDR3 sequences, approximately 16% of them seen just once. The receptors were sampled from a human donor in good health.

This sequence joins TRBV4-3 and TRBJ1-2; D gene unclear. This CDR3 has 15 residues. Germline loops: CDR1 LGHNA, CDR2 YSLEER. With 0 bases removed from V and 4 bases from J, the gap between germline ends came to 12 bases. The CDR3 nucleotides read TGCGCCAGCAGCCAAGACCGCGACACGGGCTATGGCTACACCTTC. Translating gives CASSQDRDTGYGYTF.

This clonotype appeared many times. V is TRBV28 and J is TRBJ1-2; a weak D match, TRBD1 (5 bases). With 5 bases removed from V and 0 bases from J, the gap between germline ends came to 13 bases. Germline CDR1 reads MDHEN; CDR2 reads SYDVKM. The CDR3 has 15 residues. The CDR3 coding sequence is TGTGCCAGCAGTACGGGACCGCCAGCTAACTATGGCTACACCTTC. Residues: CASSTGPPANYGYTF.

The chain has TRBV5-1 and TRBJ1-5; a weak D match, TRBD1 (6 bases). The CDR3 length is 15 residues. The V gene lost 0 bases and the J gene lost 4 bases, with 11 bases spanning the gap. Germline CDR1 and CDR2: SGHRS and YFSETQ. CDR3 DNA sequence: TGCGCCAGCAGCTTGGCCGGACAGAGAAATCAGCCCCAGCATTTT. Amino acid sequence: CASSLAGQRNQPQHF.

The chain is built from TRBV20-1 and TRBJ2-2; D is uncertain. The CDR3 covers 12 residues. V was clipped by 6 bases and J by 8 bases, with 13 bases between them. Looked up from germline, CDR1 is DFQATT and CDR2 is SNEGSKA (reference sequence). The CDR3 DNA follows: TGCAGTGCCGGTAAGAATATGGGGGAGCTGTTTTTT. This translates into CSAGKNMGELFF.

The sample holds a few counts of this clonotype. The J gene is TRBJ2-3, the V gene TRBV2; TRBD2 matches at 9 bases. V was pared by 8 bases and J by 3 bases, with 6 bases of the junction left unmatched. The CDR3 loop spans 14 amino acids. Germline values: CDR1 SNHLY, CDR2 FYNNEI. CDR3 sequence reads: CASGLAGVTDTQYF. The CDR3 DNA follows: TGTGCCAGCGGTTTAGCGGGAGTGACAGATACGCAGTATTTT.